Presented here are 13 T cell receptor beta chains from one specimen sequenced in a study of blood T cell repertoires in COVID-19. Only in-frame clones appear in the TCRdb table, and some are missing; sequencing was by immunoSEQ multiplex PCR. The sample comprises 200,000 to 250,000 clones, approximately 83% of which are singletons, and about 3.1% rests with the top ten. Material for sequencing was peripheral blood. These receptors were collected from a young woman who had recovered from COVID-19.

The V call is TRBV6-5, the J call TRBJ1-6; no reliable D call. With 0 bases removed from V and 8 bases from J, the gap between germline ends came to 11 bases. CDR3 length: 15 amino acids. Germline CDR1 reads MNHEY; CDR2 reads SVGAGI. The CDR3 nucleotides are TGTGCCAGCAGTTACTCAGGGCGGGAAGATTCACCCCTCCACTTT. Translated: CASSYSGREDSPLHF.

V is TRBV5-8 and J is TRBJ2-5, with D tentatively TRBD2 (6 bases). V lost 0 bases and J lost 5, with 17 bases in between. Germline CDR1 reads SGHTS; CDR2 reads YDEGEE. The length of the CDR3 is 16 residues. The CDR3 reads CASSLEGTAWGETQYF. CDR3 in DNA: TGTGCCAGCAGCTTGGAGGGGACTGCATGGGGGGAGACCCAGTACTTC.

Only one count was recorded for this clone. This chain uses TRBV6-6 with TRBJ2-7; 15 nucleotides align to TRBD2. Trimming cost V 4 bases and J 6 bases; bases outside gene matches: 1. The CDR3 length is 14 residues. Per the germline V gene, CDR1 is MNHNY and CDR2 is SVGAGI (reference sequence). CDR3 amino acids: CASSWTSGGAEQYF. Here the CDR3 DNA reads TGTGCCAGCAGTTGGACTAGCGGGGGGGCCGAGCAGTACTTC.

Here the CDR3 reads CASRLTSGVRNEQFF. CDR3 bases: TGTGCCAGCAGACTCACTAGCGGGGTACGGAATGAGCAGTTCTTC. The chain uses TRBV3-1 (or the pseudogene TRBV3-2) and TRBJ2-1; TRBD2 aligns across 10 bases. With 6 bases clipped from V and 7 bases from J, the junction kept 9 bases outside the gene matches. CDR1 and CDR2 from the germline V gene are LGHDT and YNNKEL (reference sequence). The CDR3 covers 15 residues.

In nucleotides, the CDR3 is TGTGCCATCAGCTCTTCCCGGGACTCGGCTAATGAAAAACTGTTTTTT. It specifies CAISSSRDSANEKLFF. The rearrangement uses TRBV10-3 and TRBJ1-4; the D gene is possibly TRBD1 (5 bases). V was pared by 6 bases and J by 3 bases, with 17 bases between. The CDR3 spans 16 residues. Germline V gene lookup returns CDR1 ENHRY and CDR2 SYGVKD.

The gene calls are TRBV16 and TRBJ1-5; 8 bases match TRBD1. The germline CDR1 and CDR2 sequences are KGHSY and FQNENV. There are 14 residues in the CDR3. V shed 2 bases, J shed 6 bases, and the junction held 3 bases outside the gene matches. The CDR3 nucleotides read TGTGCCAGCAGCCAAGGACAGGGAGGTCAGCCCCAGCATTTT. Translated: CASSQGQGGQPQHF.

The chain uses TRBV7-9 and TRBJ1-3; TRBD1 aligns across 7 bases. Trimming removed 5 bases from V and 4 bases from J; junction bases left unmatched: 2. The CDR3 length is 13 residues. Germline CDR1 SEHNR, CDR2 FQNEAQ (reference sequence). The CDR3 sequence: CASSRGQGNTIYF. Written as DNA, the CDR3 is TGTGCCAGCAGCCGGGGACAGGGAAACACCATATATTTT.

The CDR3 bases are TGTGCCAGCAGCTTCCTGCAGATCTTTAATTCACCCCTCCACTTT. It encodes CASSFLQIFNSPLHF. The rearrangement uses TRBV5-6 and TRBJ1-6; D gene ambiguous. The V end was cut by 2 bases, the J end by 6 bases, with 12 bases between. Germline loops: CDR1 SGHDT, CDR2 YYEEEE. The CDR3 totals 15 residues.

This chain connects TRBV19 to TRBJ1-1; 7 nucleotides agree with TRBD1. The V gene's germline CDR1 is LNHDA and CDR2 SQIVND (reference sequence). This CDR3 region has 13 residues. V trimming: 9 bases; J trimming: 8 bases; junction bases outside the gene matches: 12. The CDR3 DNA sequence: TGTGCCAGCCTTAAGGCACCGGGACAGGAAGCTTTCTTT. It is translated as CASLKAPGQEAFF. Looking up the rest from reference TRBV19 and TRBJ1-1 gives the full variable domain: DGGITQSPKYLFRKEGQNVTLSCEQNLNHDAMYWYRQDPGQGLRLIYYSQIVNDFQKGDIAEGYSVSREKKESFPLTVTSAQKNPTAFYLCASLKAPGQEAFFGQGTRLTVV.

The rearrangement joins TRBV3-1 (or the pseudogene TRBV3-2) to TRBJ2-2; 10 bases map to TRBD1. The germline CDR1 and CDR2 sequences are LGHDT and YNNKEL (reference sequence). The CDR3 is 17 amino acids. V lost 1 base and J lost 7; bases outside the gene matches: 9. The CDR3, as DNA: TGTGCCAGCAGCCAAGTGTCGGGACAGGGGCGAAACGGGGAGCTGTTTTTT. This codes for CASSQVSGQGRNGELFF.

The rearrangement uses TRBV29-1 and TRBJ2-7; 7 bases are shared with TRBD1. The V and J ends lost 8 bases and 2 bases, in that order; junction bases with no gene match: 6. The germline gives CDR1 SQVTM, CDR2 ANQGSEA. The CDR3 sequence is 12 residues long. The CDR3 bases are TGCAGCTTCGAGACAGGGCCCTACGAGCAGTACTTC. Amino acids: CSFETGPYEQYF.

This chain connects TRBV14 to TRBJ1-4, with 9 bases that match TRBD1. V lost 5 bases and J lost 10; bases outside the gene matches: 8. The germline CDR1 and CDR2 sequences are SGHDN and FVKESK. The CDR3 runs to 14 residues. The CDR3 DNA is TGTGCCAGCAGCGCGGACAGGGGAAGGGGAAAACTGTTTTTT. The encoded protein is CASSADRGRGKLFF. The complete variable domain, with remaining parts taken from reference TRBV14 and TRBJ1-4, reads EAGVTQFPSHSVIEKGQTVTLRCDPISGHDNLYWYRRVMGKEIKFLLHFVKESKQDESGMPNNRFLAERTGGTYSTLKVQPAELEDSGVYFCASSADRGRGKLFFGSGTQLSVL.

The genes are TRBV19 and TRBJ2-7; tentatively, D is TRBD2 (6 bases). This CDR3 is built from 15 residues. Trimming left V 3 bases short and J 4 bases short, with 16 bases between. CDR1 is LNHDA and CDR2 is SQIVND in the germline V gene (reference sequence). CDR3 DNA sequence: TGTGCCAGTAGTATGGGGGACTCGAGGGATTACGAGCAGTACTTC. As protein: CASSMGDSRDYEQYF.